The 6 T cell receptor beta chains below come from one sample, sequenced in a study of T cell responses to AZD1222 COVID-19 vaccine. Only in-frame clones appear in the TCRdb table, and some are missing; sequencing was by immunoSEQ multiplex PCR. The data hold 140,000 to 150,000 clones, with 85% to 95% observed a single time. Source: peripheral blood, taken on day 0 of AZD1222 vaccination. All receptors derive from an adult in good health.

V and J are TRBV7-2 and TRBJ1-1; the match to TRBD1 covers 8 bases. CDR3 length: 15 residues. The germline CDR1 and CDR2 sequences are SGHTA and FQGNSA. J was trimmed by 1 base and V by 4 bases; bases with no gene match: 5. The CDR3 DNA reads as TGTGCCAGCAGCTCTACTGGACAGGGGAACACTGAAGCTTTCTTT. It is translated as CASSSTGQGNTEAFF.

The chain employs TRBV29-1 and TRBJ2-1, with 7 positions matching TRBD1. The germline V gene has CDR1 SQVTM and CDR2 ANQGSEA. This CDR3 has 13 amino acids. Unmatched junction bases numbered 8, after V lost 6 bases and J lost 6 bases. The CDR3 bases are TGCAGCGTGGCGACAGGGACGGGCAATGAGCAGTTCTTC. Its protein product is CSVATGTGNEQFF.

This sequence joins TRBV7-9 and TRBJ2-7; the match to TRBD2 covers 11 bases. Germline lookup yields CDR1 SEHNR and CDR2 FQNEAQ (reference sequence). Trimming took 3 bases from V and 6 from J; bases not matched to a gene: 7. The CDR3 is made up of 15 amino acids. DNA for the CDR3: TGTGCCAGCAGCTTTAGCGGGAGGGCCACAGGCGAGCAGTACTTC. It codes for CASSFSGRATGEQYF. Full variable domain (missing parts from reference TRBV7-9 and TRBJ2-7): DTGVSQNPRHKITKRGQNVTFRCDPISEHNRLYWYRQTLGQGPEFLTYFQNEAQLEKSRLLSDRFSAERPKGSFSTLEIQRTEQGDSAMYLCASSFSGRATGEQYFGPGTRLTVT.

This clone showed up just a few times. This chain links TRBV6-2 or TRBV6-3 with TRBJ2-7; 14 positions match TRBD2. The V gene's germline CDR1 is MNHEY and CDR2 SVGEGT. V lost 2 bases to trimming and J lost 3 bases; unmatched junction nucleotides: 6. The CDR3 covers 17 residues. In DNA, the CDR3 is TGTGCCAGCAGTTACCCAGGACTAGCGGGAGGCTTCTACGAGCAGTACTTC. Protein: CASSYPGLAGGFYEQYF.

J is TRBJ2-4 and V is TRBV5-6; 7 positions match TRBD2. Germline trimming cut 3 bases from V and 1 base from J; bases unmatched to any gene: 7. The CDR3 extends over 16 amino acids. CDR1 and CDR2 (germline): SGHDT, YYEEEE. CDR3 protein: CASSWGGGLAKNIQYF. Written as DNA, the CDR3 is TGTGCCAGCAGCTGGGGCGGGGGTCTCGCCAAAAACATTCAGTACTTC.

V is TRBV5-4 and J is TRBJ2-5; TRBD2 aligns across 7 bases. The germline CDR1 and CDR2 sequences are SGHNT and YYREEE (reference sequence). The junction had 8 bases not matched to a gene; V was cut back by 2 bases and J by 4 bases. The CDR3 is 15 residues long. CDR3 amino acids: CASSFGGGERETQYF. CDR3 DNA sequence: TGTGCCAGCAGCTTTGGGGGAGGGGAGAGAGAGACCCAGTACTTC.